What follows are 14 T cell receptor beta chains derived from one specimen sequenced in a study of shared clonotypes between healthy human individuals. Method: immunoSEQ multiplex PCR; TCRdb's copy keeps in-frame clones and lacks some. The sample shows roughly 2 million clones, around 95% of them seen only once. Sequenced: naive CD4+ T cells sorted from blood. As for subset: CD45RA+ positively selected. Receptor source: a man in his late teens or twenties in good health.

The chain couples TRBV11-2 to TRBJ2-6; possible D gene TRBD1, 5 bases. This CDR3 spans 18 amino acids. CDR1 SGHAT and CDR2 FQNNGV come from the germline V gene. V was clipped by 6 bases and J by 1 base, with 19 bases between them. CDR3 sequence (DNA): TGTGCCAGCAGACCGTTCCAGGGTACCCATTCTGGGGCCAACGTCCTGACTTTC. This gives the protein CASRPFQGTHSGANVLTF.

As for this clone: Other nucleotide sequences in the sample specify the same CDR3. The chain joins TRBV14 to TRBJ1-2; D is undetermined. The CDR3 contains 13 residues. In germline, CDR1 is SGHDN, CDR2 FVKESK. V was shortened by 1 base and J by 1 base, with 4 bases between the two germline ends. This CDR3 reads CASSQGVNYGYTF. The CDR3 DNA sequence: TGTGCCAGCAGCCAAGGGGTTAACTATGGCTACACCTTC.

The table lists this clone with a count of one. V usage is TRBV5-1 and J usage is TRBJ1-5; TRBD1 might be the D (5 bases). This CDR3 is built from 14 residues. Germline-derived CDR1 and CDR2 are SGHRS and YFSETQ. With 1 base removed from V and 5 bases from J, the gap between germline ends came to 10 bases. The DNA of the CDR3 is TGCGCCAGCAGCTTGAGGGGATTGGATCAGCCCCAGCATTTT. Amino acids: CASSLRGLDQPQHF.

The chain recombines TRBV28 with TRBJ1-3; D perhaps matches TRBD1 (6 bases). The CDR3 extends over 13 amino acids. The germline V gene encodes CDR1 MDHEN and CDR2 SYDVKM. Trimming left V 7 bases short and J 6 bases short, with 13 bases between. CDR3: CASKDRLENTIYF. The CDR3, as DNA: TGTGCCAGCAAGGACAGACTGGAAAACACCATATATTTT.

The chain uses TRBV28 and TRBJ1-5; D is ambiguous. V was clipped by 8 bases and J by 4 bases, with 12 bases between them. CDR1 and CDR2 from the germline V gene are MDHEN and SYDVKM. The length of the CDR3 is 13 residues. CDR3 coding DNA: TGTGCCAGCGGGTTGCAGCCGAATCAGCCCCAGCATTTT. Its protein product is CASGLQPNQPQHF.

The chain links TRBV6-6 to TRBJ1-6, with D unresolved. The CDR3 loop spans 12 amino acids. Germline assignment: CDR1 MNHNY and CDR2 SVGAGI (reference sequence). Trimming shortened V by 4 bases and J by 11 bases, and 9 bases separated the two germline ends. CDR3: CASSLLHPPLHF. The CDR3 DNA follows: TGTGCCAGCAGTTTACTCCACCCACCCCTCCACTTT.

The chain is built from TRBV19 and TRBJ1-2, with D maybe TRBD1 (5 bases). CDR3 length: 15 residues. CDR1 LNHDA and CDR2 SQIVND come from the germline V gene (reference sequence). Trimming stripped 5 bases from V and 8 bases from J, with 21 bases between. CDR3 loop: CASSSPGTSRVGYTF. The CDR3 DNA sequence: TGTGCCAGTAGTTCCCCTGGGACCTCCCGGGTAGGCTACACCTTC.

The chain couples TRBV7-6 to TRBJ2-1; 10 nucleotides agree with TRBD1. The CDR3 is 15 amino acids. Germline V CDR1 and CDR2: SGHVS, FNYEAQ. The trim removed 5 bases at V and 9 bases at J, leaving 10 bases unmatched. The CDR3 is CASSPGTGVSLEQFF. Here the CDR3 DNA reads TGTGCCAGCAGCCCCGGGACAGGGGTCTCTCTTGAGCAGTTCTTC.

This chain joins TRBV5-4 and TRBJ2-1; possible D gene TRBD1, 6 bases. The CDR3 consists of 14 residues. V gave up 0 bases and J gave up 6 bases, with 10 bases separating them. The V gene's germline CDR1 is SGHNT and CDR2 YYREEE (reference sequence). CDR3 sequence (DNA): TGTGCCAGCAGCTTGGCCGCAGGGGTCAATGAGCAGTTCTTC. Amino acid sequence: CASSLAAGVNEQFF.

To note about this clone: The sample has other DNA sequences that encode this CDR3 too. This chain links TRBV7-2 with TRBJ1-1; D is unresolved. Trimming removed 2 bases at V and 0 bases at J, with 7 bases between. CDR3 length equals 14 residues. The germline CDR1 and CDR2 sequences are SGHTA and FQGNSA. The CDR3 here is CASSLRGLNTEAFF. The CDR3 nucleotides read TGTGCCAGCAGCTTACGAGGGTTGAACACTGAAGCTTTCTTT.

For this clone: The sample has other DNA sequences that encode this CDR3 too. The genes are TRBV5-1 and TRBJ2-1, with TRBD2 matching over 13 bases. Germline CDR1 reads SGHRS; CDR2 reads YFSETQ. The CDR3 length is 15 residues. V was pared by 4 bases and J by 7 bases, with 5 bases of the junction left unmatched. This chain's CDR3 is CASSPTSGGPNEQFF. The CDR3 coding sequence is TGCGCCAGCAGCCCGACTAGCGGGGGGCCTAATGAGCAGTTCTTC.

This chain connects TRBV10-3 to TRBJ1-2; D unclear. Per the germline V gene, CDR1 is ENHRY and CDR2 is SYGVKD. The V and J ends lost 10 bases and 2 bases respectively, with 20 bases between them. The CDR3 sequence is 15 residues long. The CDR3 loop is CATQTVRTGNYGYTF. CDR3 coding DNA: TGTGCCACCCAAACCGTTAGGACGGGGAACTATGGCTACACCTTC.

The CDR3 protein is CASSSSEPLNTEAFF. CDR3 bases: TGTGCCAGCAGCTCATCGGAGCCGTTGAACACTGAAGCTTTCTTT. The V gene is TRBV7-9, the J gene TRBJ1-1; no clear D gene. The CDR3 consists of 15 residues. Germline lookup yields CDR1 SEHNR and CDR2 FQNEAQ (reference sequence). V was clipped by 4 bases and J by 0 bases, with 12 bases between them.

The V gene is TRBV5-4, the J gene TRBJ2-3; D is unclear. The germline V gene encodes CDR1 SGHNT and CDR2 YYREEE (reference sequence). This CDR3 contains 15 residues. With 1 base removed from V and 4 bases from J, the gap between germline ends came to 13 bases. The DNA of the CDR3 is TGTGCCAGCAGCTTGAGTCTCGGAGAGGCAGATACGCAGTATTTT. Translated: CASSLSLGEADTQYF.